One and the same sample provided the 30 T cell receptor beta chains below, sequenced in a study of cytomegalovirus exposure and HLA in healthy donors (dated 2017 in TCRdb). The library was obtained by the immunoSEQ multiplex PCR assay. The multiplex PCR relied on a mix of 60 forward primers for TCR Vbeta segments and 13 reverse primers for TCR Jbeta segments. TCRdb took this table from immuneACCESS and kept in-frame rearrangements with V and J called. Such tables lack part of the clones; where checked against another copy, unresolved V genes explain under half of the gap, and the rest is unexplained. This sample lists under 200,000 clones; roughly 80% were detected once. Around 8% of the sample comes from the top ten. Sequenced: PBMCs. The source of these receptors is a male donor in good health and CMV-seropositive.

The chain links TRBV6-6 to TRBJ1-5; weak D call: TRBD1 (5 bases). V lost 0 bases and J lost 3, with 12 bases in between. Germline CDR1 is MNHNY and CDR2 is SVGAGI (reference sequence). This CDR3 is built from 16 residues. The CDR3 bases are TGTGCCAGCAGTTACTCGGGGCAGGGATTCAATCAGCCCCAGCATTTT. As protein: CASSYSGQGFNQPQHF.

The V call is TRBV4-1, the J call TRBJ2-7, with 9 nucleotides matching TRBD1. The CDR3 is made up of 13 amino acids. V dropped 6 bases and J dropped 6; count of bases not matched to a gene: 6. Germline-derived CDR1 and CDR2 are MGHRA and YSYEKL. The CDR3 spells CASSLTGGGEQYF. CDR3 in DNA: TGCGCCAGCAGTTTAACAGGGGGCGGCGAGCAGTACTTC.

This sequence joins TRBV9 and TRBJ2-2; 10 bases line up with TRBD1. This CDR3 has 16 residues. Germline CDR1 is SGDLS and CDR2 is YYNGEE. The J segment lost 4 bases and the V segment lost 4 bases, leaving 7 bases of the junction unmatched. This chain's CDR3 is CASSRQGARVTGELFF. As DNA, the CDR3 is TGTGCCAGCAGCAGACAGGGGGCTAGGGTCACCGGGGAGCTGTTTTTT. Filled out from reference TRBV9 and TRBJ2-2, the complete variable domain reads DSGVTQTPKHLITATGQRVTLRCSPRSGDLSVYWYQQSLDQGLQFLIQYYNGEERAKGNILERFSAQQFPDLHSELNLSSLELGDSALYFCASSRQGARVTGELFFGEGSRLTVL.

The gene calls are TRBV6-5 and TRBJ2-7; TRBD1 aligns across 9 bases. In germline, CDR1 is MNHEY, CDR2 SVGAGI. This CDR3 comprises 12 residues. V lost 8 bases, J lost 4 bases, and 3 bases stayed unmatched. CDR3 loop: CASRQGEYEQYF. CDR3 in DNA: TGTGCCAGCCGACAGGGGGAATACGAGCAGTACTTC.

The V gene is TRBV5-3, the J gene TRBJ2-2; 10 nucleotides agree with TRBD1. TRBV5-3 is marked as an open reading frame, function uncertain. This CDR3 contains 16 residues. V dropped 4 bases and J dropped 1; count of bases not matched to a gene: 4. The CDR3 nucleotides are TGTGCCAGAAGCGGGAGGGACAGGGGGAACACCGGGGAGCTGTTTTTT. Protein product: CARSGRDRGNTGELFF.

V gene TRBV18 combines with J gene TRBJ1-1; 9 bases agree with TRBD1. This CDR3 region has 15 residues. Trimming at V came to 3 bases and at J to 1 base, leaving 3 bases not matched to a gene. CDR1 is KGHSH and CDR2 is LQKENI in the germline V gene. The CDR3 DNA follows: TGTGCCAGCTCACCCTGGGGACAGGGGAACACTGAAGCTTTCTTT. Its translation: CASSPWGQGNTEAFF.

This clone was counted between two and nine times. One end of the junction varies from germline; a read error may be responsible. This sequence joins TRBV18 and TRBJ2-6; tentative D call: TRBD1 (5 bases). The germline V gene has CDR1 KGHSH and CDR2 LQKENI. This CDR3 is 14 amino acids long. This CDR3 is CASFAGSGANGLTF. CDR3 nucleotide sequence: TGTGCCAGCTTTGCAGGGTCTGGGGCCAACGGCCTGACTTTC.

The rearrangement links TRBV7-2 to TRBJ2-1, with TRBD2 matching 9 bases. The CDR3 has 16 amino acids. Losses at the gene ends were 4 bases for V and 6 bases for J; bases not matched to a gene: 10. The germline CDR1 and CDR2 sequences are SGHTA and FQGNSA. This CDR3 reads CASSSSGLAIVNEQFF. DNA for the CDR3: TGTGCCAGCAGCTCGAGCGGACTAGCGATCGTCAATGAGCAGTTCTTC.

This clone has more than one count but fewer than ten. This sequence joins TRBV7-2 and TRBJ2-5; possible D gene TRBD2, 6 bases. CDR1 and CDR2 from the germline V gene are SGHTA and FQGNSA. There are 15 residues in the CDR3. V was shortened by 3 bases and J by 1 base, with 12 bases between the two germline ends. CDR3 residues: CASSLMAAGQETQYF. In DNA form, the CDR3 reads TGTGCCAGCAGCTTGATGGCAGCGGGCCAAGAGACCCAGTACTTC.

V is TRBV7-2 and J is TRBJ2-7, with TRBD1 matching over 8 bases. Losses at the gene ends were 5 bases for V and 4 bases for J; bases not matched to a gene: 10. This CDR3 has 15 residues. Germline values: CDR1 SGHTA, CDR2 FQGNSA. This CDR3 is CASSLGQGVEYEQYF. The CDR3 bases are TGTGCCAGCAGCCTCGGACAGGGAGTAGAGTACGAGCAGTACTTC.

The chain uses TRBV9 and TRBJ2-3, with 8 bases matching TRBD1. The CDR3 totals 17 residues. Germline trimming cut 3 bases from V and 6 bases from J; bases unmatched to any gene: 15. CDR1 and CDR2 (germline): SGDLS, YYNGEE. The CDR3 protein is CASSAPEGTGLVDTQYF. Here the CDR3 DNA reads TGTGCCAGCAGCGCTCCTGAGGGGACAGGTCTAGTGGATACGCAGTATTTT.

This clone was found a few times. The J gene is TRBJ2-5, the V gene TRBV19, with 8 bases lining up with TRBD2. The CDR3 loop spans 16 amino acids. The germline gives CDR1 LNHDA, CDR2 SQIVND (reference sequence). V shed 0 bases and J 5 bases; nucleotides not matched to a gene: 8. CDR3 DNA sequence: TGTGCCAGTAGTATAGAAGCGGGAGCGATGAAGGAGACCCAGTACTTC. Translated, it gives CASSIEAGAMKETQYF.

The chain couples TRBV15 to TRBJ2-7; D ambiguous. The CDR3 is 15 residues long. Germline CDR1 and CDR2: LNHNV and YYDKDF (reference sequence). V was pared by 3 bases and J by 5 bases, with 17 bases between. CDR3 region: CATSSPSIKDNEQYF. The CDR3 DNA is TGTGCCACCAGCAGCCCCTCCATCAAAGACAACGAGCAGTACTTC.

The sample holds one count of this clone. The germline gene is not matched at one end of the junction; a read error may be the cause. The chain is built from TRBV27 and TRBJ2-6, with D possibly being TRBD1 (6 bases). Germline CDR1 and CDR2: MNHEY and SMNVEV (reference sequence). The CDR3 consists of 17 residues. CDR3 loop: CASSPTGTNSGANGLTF. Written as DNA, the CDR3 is TGTGCCAGCAGTCCGACCGGGACAAATTCTGGGGCCAACGGCCTGACTTTC.

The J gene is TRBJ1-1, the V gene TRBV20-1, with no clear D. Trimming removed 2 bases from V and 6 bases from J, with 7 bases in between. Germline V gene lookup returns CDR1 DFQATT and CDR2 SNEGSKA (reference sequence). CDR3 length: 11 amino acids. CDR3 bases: TGCAGTGCTAGACTTGAGTCTGAAGCTTTCTTT. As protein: CSARLESEAFF.

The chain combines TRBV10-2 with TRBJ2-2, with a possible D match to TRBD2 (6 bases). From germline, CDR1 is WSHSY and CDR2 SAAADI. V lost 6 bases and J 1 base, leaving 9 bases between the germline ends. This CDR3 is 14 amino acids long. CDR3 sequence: CASRGSGNTGELFF. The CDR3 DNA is TGCGCCAGCAGGGGTAGCGGGAACACCGGGGAGCTGTTTTTT.

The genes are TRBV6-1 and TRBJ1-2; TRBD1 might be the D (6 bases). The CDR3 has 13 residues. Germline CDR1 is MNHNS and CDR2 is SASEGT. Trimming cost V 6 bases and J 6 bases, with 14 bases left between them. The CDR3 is CASRRSGADGYTF. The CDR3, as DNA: TGTGCCAGCAGGAGATCAGGGGCTGATGGCTACACCTTC.

The CDR3 loop is CASGGGQGLEEQYF. The CDR3 region has the DNA TGTGCCAGTGGGGGGGGACAGGGCCTCGAGGAGCAGTACTTC. The V gene is TRBV28, the J gene TRBJ2-5; 9 bases are a match to TRBD1. Germline loops: CDR1 MDHEN, CDR2 SYDVKM. Unmatched junction bases numbered 16, after V lost 9 bases and J lost 11 bases. The CDR3 has 14 residues.

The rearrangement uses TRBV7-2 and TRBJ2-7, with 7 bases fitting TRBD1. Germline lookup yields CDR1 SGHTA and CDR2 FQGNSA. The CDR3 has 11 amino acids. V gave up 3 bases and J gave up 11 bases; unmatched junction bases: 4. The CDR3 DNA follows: TGTGCCAGCAGCTTGTCGGGGACAGAGTACTTC. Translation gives CASSLSGTEYF.

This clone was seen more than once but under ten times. CDR3 nucleotides: TGTGCCAGCAGCACCCCGAAAGCTCCCCTCCACTTT. It specifies CASSTPKAPLHF. The chain links TRBV7-9 to TRBJ1-6, with D unclear. Trimming removed 5 bases from V and 13 bases from J, with 12 bases in between. This CDR3 has 12 amino acids. The germline gives CDR1 SEHNR, CDR2 FQNEAQ (reference sequence).

The CDR3 nucleotides read TGTGCCAGCAGTGAATGGCCCACTGAAGCTTTCTTT. Translated, it gives CASSEWPTEAFF. V is TRBV6-1 and J is TRBJ1-1; D unclear. This CDR3 is 12 amino acids long. Germline V gene sequence: CDR1 MNHNS, CDR2 SASEGT. V lost 2 bases and J 4 bases, leaving 5 bases between the germline ends.

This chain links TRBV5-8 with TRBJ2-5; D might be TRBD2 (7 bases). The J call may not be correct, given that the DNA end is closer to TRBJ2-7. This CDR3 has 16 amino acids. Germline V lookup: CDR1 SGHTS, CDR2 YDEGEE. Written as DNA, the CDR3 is TGTGCCAGCAGCTTGGGTGGGGGGGCGGCCTTCTACGAGCAGTACTTC. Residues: CASSLGGGAAFYEQYF.

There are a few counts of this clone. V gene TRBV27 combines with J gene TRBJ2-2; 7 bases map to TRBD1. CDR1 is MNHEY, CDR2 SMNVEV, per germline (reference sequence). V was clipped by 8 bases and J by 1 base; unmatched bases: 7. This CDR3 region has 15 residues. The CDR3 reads CASSPRGRNTGELFF. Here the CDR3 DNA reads TGTGCCAGCTCTCCCAGGGGGAGGAACACCGGGGAGCTGTTTTTT.

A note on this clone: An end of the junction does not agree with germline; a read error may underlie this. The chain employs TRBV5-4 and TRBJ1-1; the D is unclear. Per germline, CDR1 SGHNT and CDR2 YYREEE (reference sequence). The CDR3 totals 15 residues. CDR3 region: CASSLEMSRTDPEGF. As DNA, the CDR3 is TGTGCCAGCAGCTTGGAAATGTCAAGAACGGATCCAGAGGGTTTT.

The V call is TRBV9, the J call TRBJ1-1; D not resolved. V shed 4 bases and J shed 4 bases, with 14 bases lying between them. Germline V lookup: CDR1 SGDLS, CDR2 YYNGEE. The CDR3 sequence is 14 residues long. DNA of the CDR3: TGTGCCAGCAGCCCGCAGGCACAAGCCACTGAAGCTTTCTTT. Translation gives CASSPQAQATEAFF.

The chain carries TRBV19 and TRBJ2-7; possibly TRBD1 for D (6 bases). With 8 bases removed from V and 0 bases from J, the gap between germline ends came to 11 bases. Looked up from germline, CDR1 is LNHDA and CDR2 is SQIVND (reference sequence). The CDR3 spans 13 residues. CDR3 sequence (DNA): TGTGCCAGTTCGACAGGCTCCTCCTACGAGCAGTACTTC. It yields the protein CASSTGSSYEQYF.

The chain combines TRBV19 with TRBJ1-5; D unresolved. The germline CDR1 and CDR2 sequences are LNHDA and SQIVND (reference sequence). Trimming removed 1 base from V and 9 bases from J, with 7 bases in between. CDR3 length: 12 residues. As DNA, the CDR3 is TGTGCCAGTAGTATAGGGCGGGGGCCCCAGCATTTT. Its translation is CASSIGRGPQHF.

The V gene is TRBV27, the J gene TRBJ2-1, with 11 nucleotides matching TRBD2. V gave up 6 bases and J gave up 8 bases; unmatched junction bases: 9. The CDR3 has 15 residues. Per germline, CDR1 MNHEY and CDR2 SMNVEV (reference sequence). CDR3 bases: TGTGCCAGCAGGATTAGCGGGAGGGCCCGGGATGAGCAGTTCTTC. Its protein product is CASRISGRARDEQFF.

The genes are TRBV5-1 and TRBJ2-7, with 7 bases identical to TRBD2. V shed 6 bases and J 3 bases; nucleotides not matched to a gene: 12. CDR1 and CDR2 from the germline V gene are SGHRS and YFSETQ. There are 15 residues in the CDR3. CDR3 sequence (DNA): TGCGCCAGCACCCGGGGATACGAGCGGGACTACGAGCAGTACTTC. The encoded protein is CASTRGYERDYEQYF.

The CDR3 loop is CASRTGGNYGYTF. The CDR3 DNA is TGTGCCAGCAGGACGGGGGGCAACTATGGCTACACCTTC. The rearrangement uses TRBV25-1 and TRBJ1-2; a weak D match, TRBD1 (6 bases). The length of the CDR3 is 13 residues. Per the germline V gene, CDR1 is MGHDK and CDR2 is SYGVNS. V was cut by 6 bases and J by 2 bases, with 10 bases left in between.